Listed below are T cell receptor beta chains from one sample, sequenced in a study of multiple sclerosis patients with progressive multifocal leukoencephalopathy. TCRdb keeps only in-frame clones here, not all; method: immunoSEQ multiplex PCR. This table has roughly 34,000 clones, around nine tenths appearing once. The sequencing input was PBMCs. The source is a human donor with multiple sclerosis. CDR3s include the opening cysteine and the closing phenylalanine or tryptophan. Each record gives: clone size, V gene, CDR3 protein. Size values are once, few and many counts, or a class for expanded clones, and some rows have none.

size: -
V: TRBV19
CDR3: CASKEQAGIPYEQYF

size: few
V: TRBV5-6
CDR3: CASSLADRTGNTIYF

size: -
V: TRBV12-5
CDR3: CASGLVRTVRTDTQYF

size: -
V: TRBV7-2
CDR3: CASSLDHSPDSPLHF

size: once
V: TRBV25-1
CDR3: CASRDSGTNSPLHF

size: few
V: TRBV7-2
CDR3: CASSLNTAMNTEAFF

size: once
V: TRBV7-3
CDR3: CASSLTYEEGEAFF

size: -
V: TRBV6-5
CDR3: CASSYGLEGETQYF

size: -
V: TRBV11-2
CDR3: CASSLGRKLSTEAFF

size: -
V: TRBV4-3
CDR3: CASSQDLSGANTGELFF

size: -
V: TRBV5-4
CDR3: CASSLVDSSEQYF

size: once
V: TRBV19
CDR3: CASSDGLAPMETQYF

size: -
V: TRBV27
CDR3: CASSFLGGTGLSYTF

size: few
V: TRBV30
CDR3: CAWSIGGGSNQPQHF

size: few
V: TRBV19
CDR3: CASSIVGGAGETQYF

size: -
V: TRBV11-2
CDR3: CASSLGSAGRGGDTQYF

size: -
V: TRBV18
CDR3: CASSPRGGYGYTF

size: -
V: TRBV5-1
CDR3: CASYPGGGRGYEQYF

size: -
V: TRBV19
CDR3: CASSAGNRVSAAFF

size: -
V: TRBV11-2
CDR3: CASSRNRANYGYTF

size: -
V: TRBV27
CDR3: CASSRRGTEAFF

size: few
V: TRBV5-6
CDR3: CASSLAVGNTIYF

size: -
V: TRBV5-4
CDR3: CASSSSGGVGNEQFF

size: -
V: TRBV6-1
CDR3: CASSEGTSGSYEQYF

size: -
V: TRBV19
CDR3: CASSIDLAGGQPQHF

size: -
V: TRBV10-3
CDR3: CAISVRAGVYEQFF

size: -
V: TRBV29-1
CDR3: CSVVASATDTQYF

size: -
V: TRBV5-1
CDR3: CASSLATGSGNTIYF

size: once
V: TRBV5-6
CDR3: CASSLVGTDITGELFF

size: -
V: TRBV7-2
CDR3: CASSLVGDQPQHF

size: -
V: TRBV19
CDR3: CASSPGRGGREQFF

size: -
V: TRBV7-3
CDR3: CASSVQGAHNEKLFF

size: -
V: TRBV7-2
CDR3: CASSIGHLNTEAFF

size: -
V: TRBV5-4
CDR3: CASTGEPNTEAFF

size: once
V: TRBV4-1
CDR3: CASSQEQGTGTGELFF

size: once
V: TRBV13
CDR3: CASTERGRTTYGYTF

size: -
V: TRBV6-4
CDR3: CASSDSGEGYNEQFF

size: -
V: TRBV6-6
CDR3: CASSYSMTSYEQYF

size: -
V: TRBV7-6
CDR3: CASTPGPELEQYF

size: once
V: TRBV28
CDR3: CVSSPEAVRPYEQYF

size: -
V: TRBV5-1
CDR3: CASSLRGLATDTQYF

size: -
V: TRBV2
CDR3: CASRRRDFTQYF

size: -
V: TRBV19
CDR3: CASSAGTAGTGELFF

size: once
V: TRBV9
CDR3: CASSPGQNTEAFF

size: once
V: TRBV18
CDR3: CASSQGFGNQPQHF

size: -
V: TRBV6-1
CDR3: CASSPRSVYEQYF